The next 10 T cell receptor beta chains were all read from a single sample in a study of beta chain features in type 1 diabetes. Reverse transcribing all isolated RNA meant expressed TCRB transcripts were sequenced. The repertoire was sequenced with immunoSEQ multiplex PCR; TCRdb's copy has only in-frame clones and lacks some. The sample gives about 450,000 clones, roughly 10% of which show up once; about 0.042% is in the top ten. The sequencing sample was made of naive CD4+ T cells from blood. These receptors came from a woman in her late teens or twenties in good health.

This clone has only a few counts. The V call is TRBV2, the J call TRBJ2-1; the D is unclear. Looked up from germline, CDR1 is SNHLY and CDR2 is FYNNEI. With 2 bases removed from V and 3 bases from J, the gap between germline ends came to 2 bases. The CDR3 has 12 residues. The CDR3 sequence: CASSEHYNEQFF. The CDR3 DNA reads as TGTGCCAGCAGTGAACACTACAATGAGCAGTTCTTC.

This clone has a handful of counts. This chain joins TRBV14 and TRBJ1-1, with 7 bases identical to TRBD1. This CDR3 has 13 amino acids. J lost 3 bases, V lost 4 bases, and 2 bases had no gene match. In germline, CDR1 is SGHDN, CDR2 FVKESK. CDR3 protein: CASSPQGYTEAFF. The CDR3 coding sequence is TGTGCCAGCAGCCCACAGGGGTACACTGAAGCTTTCTTT.

The table lists this clone with a few counts. The chain couples TRBV7-8 to TRBJ2-1; 10 nucleotides align to TRBD1. This CDR3 has 15 amino acids. V trimming: 5 bases; J trimming: 8 bases; junction bases outside the gene matches: 9. The germline V gene has CDR1 SGHVS and CDR2 FQNEAQ. The CDR3 DNA reads TGTGCCAGCAGCCCAAGGACAGGGGGGATCGATGAGCAGTTCTTC. Protein sequence: CASSPRTGGIDEQFF.

The rearrangement joins TRBV20-1 to TRBJ1-2; no clear D gene. The CDR3 is 10 residues long. V was shortened by 1 base and J by 5 bases, with 2 bases between the two germline ends. The germline V gene encodes CDR1 DFQATT and CDR2 SNEGSKA (reference sequence). Here the CDR3 DNA reads TGCAGTGCTAGAGTTTATGGCTACACCTTC. Translating gives CSARVYGYTF.

This clone was seen a few times. The chain couples TRBV9 to TRBJ2-1; D gene ambiguous. The CDR3 runs 15 residues. V lost 1 base and J lost 0, with 8 bases in between. Germline CDR1 and CDR2: SGDLS and YYNGEE. DNA of the CDR3: TGTGCCAGCAGCGTAAGGCAGGACTCCTACAATGAGCAGTTCTTC. Translated, it gives CASSVRQDSYNEQFF.

This chain uses TRBV7-9 with TRBJ2-1; the D is unclear. The V end was cut by 1 base, the J end by 0 bases, with 7 bases between. This CDR3 has 15 residues. The germline V gene has CDR1 SEHNR and CDR2 FQNEAQ (reference sequence). The CDR3 reads CASSLVWSSYNEQFF. The CDR3 nucleotides read TGTGCCAGCAGCTTAGTCTGGAGCTCCTACAATGAGCAGTTCTTC. Variable domain in full (rest from reference TRBV7-9 and TRBJ2-1): DTGVSQNPRHKITKRGQNVTFRCDPISEHNRLYWYRQTLGQGPEFLTYFQNEAQLEKSRLLSDRFSAERPKGSFSTLEIQRTEQGDSAMYLCASSLVWSSYNEQFFGPGTRLTVL.

This clone was seen a handful of times. J is TRBJ2-3 and V is TRBV10-3, with a possible D match to TRBD2 (6 bases). V lost 0 bases and J lost 0, with 7 bases in between. This CDR3 is built from 15 residues. Germline V gene lookup returns CDR1 ENHRY and CDR2 SYGVKD. CDR3 in amino acids: CAISESSGSTDTQYF. The CDR3 bases are TGTGCCATCAGTGAGTCTAGCGGAAGCACAGATACGCAGTATTTT.

This clone was seen more than once but under ten times. The chain combines TRBV5-1 with TRBJ2-3, with 9 nucleotides matching TRBD2. Trimming took 0 bases from V and 6 from J; bases not matched to a gene: 8. Germline V lookup: CDR1 SGHRS, CDR2 YFSETQ. The CDR3 covers 16 residues. The DNA for the CDR3 is TGCGCCAGCAGCTTGGATGGGCTAGCGGGACTCGATACGCAGTATTTT. As protein: CASSLDGLAGLDTQYF.

V is TRBV15 and J is TRBJ2-7; possibly TRBD1 or TRBD2 for D (5 bases each). This CDR3 contains 13 residues. Germline CDR1 LNHNV, CDR2 YYDKDF (reference sequence). V shed 0 bases and J shed 3 bases, with 6 bases lying between them. DNA of the CDR3: TGTGCCACCAGCAGAGATGGGGGCTACGAGCAGTACGTC. The encoded protein is CATSRDGGYEQYV.

The table lists this clone with a few counts. The same CDR3 can be traced to other DNA sequences in this sample. This chain links TRBV9 with TRBJ2-3; D is unclear. Germline loops: CDR1 SGDLS, CDR2 YYNGEE. The V end lost 2 bases, the J end lost 2 bases, and 9 bases lay between the germline ends. The CDR3 spans 14 residues. In DNA form, the CDR3 reads TGTGCCAGCAGCGTGGTCGGAAACACAGATACGCAGTATTTT. Encoded protein: CASSVVGNTDTQYF.